This T cell receptor (beta chain) was identified during a study of blood T cell repertoires in COVID-19 (TCRdb year 2020). For the study in its entirety: Samples covering the acute and convalescent phases of COVID-19 were provided by collaborators in the United States, Italy and Spain. Deeply sampled blood TCRbeta repertoires from subjects exposed to, actively infected with, or recovered from COVID-19 were included in the dataset. The samples were drawn from two sources: the first 160 participants of the ongoing ImmuneRACE study, and 950 to 1,500 subjects contributed by 6 global collaborators. HLA class I and class II types, where available, came from metadata supplied by the sample provider rather than from assay-based typing. Sample metadata almost always included a de-identified subject ID, COVID-19 status, age in years and sex. The repertoires were made available in a free public database intended to serve as a resource for research on the immune response to SARS-CoV-2. The prospective study material was composed of cDNA or gDNA derived from T cells, B-cell-depleted T cells, or PBMCs.

In regard to this clone: Its antigen is not yet known. Within one base of it there is no much larger clone, and no base qualities were kept.

The CDR3 has 16 amino acids, counting the end cysteine and phenylalanine. Only CDR3 DNA is held: 48 bases, read in frame from base 1. The germline V gene supplies CDR1 SGHNT and CDR2 YENEEA. V drops 5 bases and J drops 1 base, leaving 15 bases in between. TCRbeta CDR3 regions were amplified from genomic DNA using the immunoSEQ Assay, a bias-controlled multiplex PCR. Per the original workflow: The number of nucleated cells in each sample was estimated from the amplification of reference gene primers within the assay. To quantify the absolute abundance of each unique TCRbeta CDR3 rearrangement, sequence reads were collapsed and filtered. For each sample, productive Simpson clonality was calculated by taking the square root of Simpson's diversity index across productive rearrangements. Imported from immuneACCESS, the table was reduced by TCRdb to in-frame sequences with V and J called. These copies leave out some clones; in studies compared against another copy, an unresolved V gene accounts for under half, and the cause of the remainder is not known. The D gene and trimming were derived from the DNA, and the V and J assignments and clone size from that table. This sample lists 73,000 or so clones; around 90% were detected once. The ten largest clonotypes hold around 13% of the sample.

The collaborating institutions used their own protocols to collect whole blood in K2EDTA tubes. For TCRbeta analysis, collaborators shipped samples as frozen whole blood, isolated PBMCs, or DNA extracted from either of those sample types. Overall results and qualifications from the work: The amount of clinical and demographic metadata varied by source and participant and was provided uncurated.

The source is a human donor with active COVID-19. The donor label of this sample is uncertain. Sequenced sample: peripheral blood. Recombination linked TRBV11-3 to TRBJ2-1, with a weak D call of TRBD2 (6 bases match). In nucleotides, the sequence is TGTGCCAGCAGCCAAGGAGGGAGAACTTCCTACAATGAGCAGTTCTTC. Its protein product is CASSQGGRTSYNEQFF.